A single sample gave rise to the 23 T cell receptor beta chains below, sequenced in a study of HIV-infected children after antiretroviral therapy interruption. Unique molecular identifiers were included in an RNA-based 3' RACE TCR library. TCRdb recomputed calls from the 3' RACE reads with MiXCR, one row per CDR3 protein. The table lists tens of thousands of distinct CDR3 sequences, approximately 7% of them singletons. Sample treatment: PENTA 11 planned treatment interruption arm or continuous ART arm. Sequenced material: CD45RA+ CD4+ T cells from PBMCs, pooled from several time points, taken from a donor given antiretroviral therapy, either interrupted or continuous. Indicated subset: naive CD4+ CD45RA+ CD45RO- T cells. The receptors were gathered from a pool of human donors with HIV.

This clonotype showed up many times. The rearrangement links TRBV29-1 to TRBJ2-7, with 8 bases lining up with TRBD1. CDR3 length equals 13 residues. The V gene end was trimmed by 7 bases and the J gene end by 0 bases; junction bases not matched to a gene: 5. Germline V lookup: CDR1 SQVTM, CDR2 ANQGSEA. CDR3 region: CSAGQGGSYEQYF. DNA for the CDR3: TGCAGCGCCGGACAGGGTGGCTCCTACGAGCAGTACTTC.

V usage is TRBV6-2 or TRBV6-3 and J usage is TRBJ2-5; 10 nucleotides agree with TRBD2. Germline V lookup: CDR1 MNHEY, CDR2 SVGEGT. The ends lost 6 bases at V and 2 bases at J; junction bases unmatched: 6. The CDR3 runs 15 residues. The CDR3 sequence: CASRTGLARQETQYF. CDR3 DNA: TGTGCCAGCAGAACGGGACTAGCGCGACAAGAGACCCAGTACTTC.

This clonotype was counted only a few times. The genes are TRBV6-2 or TRBV6-3 and TRBJ2-3; D possibly corresponds to TRBD2 (5 bases). V was pared by 6 bases and J by 6 bases, with 13 bases between. This CDR3 is built from 13 residues. The germline gives CDR1 MNHEY, CDR2 SVGEGT. DNA of the CDR3: TGTGCCAGCAGCCCCGGTGGGGAGGATACGCAGTATTTT. Protein: CASSPGGEDTQYF.

This clonotype has more than one count but fewer than ten. V and J are TRBV28 and TRBJ2-5; 8 positions match TRBD1. CDR3 size: 15 residues. The V segment lost 4 bases and the J segment 5 bases; nucleotides outside the gene matches: 9. Germline-derived CDR1 and CDR2 are MDHEN and SYDVKM. DNA for the CDR3: TGTGCCAGCAGTTCGGACAGGGCAGATTGGGAGACCCAGTACTTC. Protein sequence: CASSSDRADWETQYF. The full variable domain, in which reference TRBV28 and TRBJ2-5 provide the parts outside the CDR3, is DVKVTQSSRYLVKRTGEKVFLECVQDMDHENMFWYRQDPGLGLRLIYFSYDVKMKEKGDIPEGYSVSREKKERFSLILESASTNQTSMYLCASSSDRADWETQYFGPGTRLLVL.

This clonotype was counted at least ten times. J is TRBJ1-1 and V is TRBV5-1; 8 bases agree with TRBD1. Germline V gene data show CDR1 as SGHRS and CDR2 as YFSETQ. The CDR3 runs to 16 residues. J gave up 0 bases and V 4 bases, and 8 bases lay outside the gene matches. Written as DNA, the CDR3 is TGCGCCAGCAGCCCGACAGGGGCCTTTCTGAACACTGAAGCTTTCTTT. Translated, it gives CASSPTGAFLNTEAFF.

This clonotype was seen repeatedly, ten times or more. The chain is built from TRBV6-1 and TRBJ2-7; perhaps TRBD1 as D (6 bases). The CDR3 has 15 amino acids. V shed 4 bases and J shed 3 bases, with 16 bases lying between them. CDR1 MNHNS and CDR2 SASEGT come from the germline V gene. DNA for the CDR3: TGTGCCAGCAGTGGGACGCAGGGGTCTTACTACGAGCAGTACTTC. This sequence encodes CASSGTQGSYYEQYF.

At least ten counts were recorded for this clonotype. The gene calls are TRBV4-1 and TRBJ1-2, with D possibly being TRBD1 (5 bases). The V and J ends lost 2 bases and 4 bases respectively, with 23 bases between them. The germline V gene has CDR1 MGHRA and CDR2 YSYEKL. The CDR3 length is 18 residues. This CDR3 reads CASSQPQAAPGRGYGYTF. CDR3 DNA: TGCGCCAGCAGCCAACCTCAAGCCGCACCGGGACGGGGCTATGGCTACACCTTC.

This clonotype was found many times. The chain carries TRBV6-6 and TRBJ1-6; D unresolved. Germline-derived CDR1 and CDR2 are MNHNY and SVGAGI (reference sequence). The V end was cut by 0 bases, the J end by 18 bases, with 15 bases between. This CDR3 spans 13 amino acids. CDR3 sequence reads: CASSYSNAGSSHF. The DNA for the CDR3 is TGTGCCAGCAGTTACTCGAATGCGGGATCGTCCCACTTT.

In this sample, this clonotype turned up many times. The chain carries TRBV24-1 and TRBJ1-3; unclear D gene. CDR3 length: 13 residues. Germline V gives CDR1 KGHDR, CDR2 SFDVKD. V lost 6 bases, J lost 6 bases, and 11 bases lay in between. In DNA, the CDR3 is TGTGCCACCAGTAAACCGGGCGCAAACACCATATATTTT. Protein: CATSKPGANTIYF.

This clonotype was detected many times. The chain links TRBV6-5 to TRBJ2-6; the D is unclear. CDR3 length: 14 amino acids. The germline V gene encodes CDR1 MNHEY and CDR2 SVGAGI. Trimming stripped 6 bases from V and 3 bases from J, with 9 bases between. The CDR3 DNA sequence: TGTGCCAGCAGAGTGACAAGTGGGGCCAACGTCCTGACTTTC. Translating gives CASRVTSGANVLTF.

The chain links TRBV10-3 to TRBJ1-1, with 8 bases matching TRBD1. Germline V gives CDR1 ENHRY, CDR2 SYGVKD. The CDR3 has 18 residues. The J segment lost 4 bases and the V segment lost 3 bases, leaving 16 bases of the junction unmatched. The CDR3 sequence is CAISEFGQGFYAGTEAFF. The DNA for the CDR3 is TGTGCCATCAGTGAATTCGGACAGGGCTTTTACGCGGGCACTGAAGCTTTCTTT.

Many counts were recorded for this clonotype. V and J are TRBV7-9 and TRBJ2-1; the match to TRBD2 covers 8 bases. The CDR3 extends over 15 amino acids. V was clipped by 5 bases and J by 3 bases; unmatched bases: 6. The V gene's germline CDR1 is SEHNR and CDR2 FQNEAQ (reference sequence). The CDR3 is CASSASGSNYNEQFF. The CDR3 region has the DNA TGTGCCAGCAGCGCCAGCGGGAGTAACTACAATGAGCAGTTCTTC.

Ten or more counts support this clonotype. The V call is TRBV24-1, the J call TRBJ2-3, with 11 bases fitting TRBD2. The CDR3 has 20 amino acids. The V gene's germline CDR1 is KGHDR and CDR2 SFDVKD. The V and J ends lost 4 bases and 1 base, in that order; junction bases with no gene match: 15. This chain's CDR3 is CATSDRGLAERTWGTDTQYF. The DNA for the CDR3 is TGTGCCACCAGTGACCGGGGACTAGCGGAACGGACGTGGGGCACAGATACGCAGTATTTT.

This clonotype has at least ten counts. The rearrangement links TRBV4-2 to TRBJ2-7, with D unclear. The ends were cut back, 4 bases at V and 5 bases at J, with 27 bases in the middle. Germline values: CDR1 LGHNA, CDR2 YNFKEQ. The CDR3 loop spans 18 amino acids. In DNA, the CDR3 is TGTGCCAGCAGCCCCCCCCTGACACCAGAAAGCTGGGAAAACGAGCAGTACTTC. Translation gives CASSPPLTPESWENEQYF.

Concerning this clonotype: A much bigger clone sits one base away, suggesting this may be a read error. The J gene is TRBJ2-3, the V gene TRBV1. TRBV1 is reported as a pseudogene. The CDR3 extends over 14 amino acids. In DNA, the CDR3 is TGTGCCAGCAGCCAAGTCGTTAGTGGAGAAACGCTGTATTTT. Translation gives CASSQVVSGETLYF.

This clonotype was picked up many times. Relative to the germline gene, one junction end is altered; a read error may explain this. The chain links TRBV6-6 to TRBJ2-5; D remains ambiguous. The CDR3 contains 14 residues. Germline-derived CDR1 and CDR2 are MNHNY and SVGAGI (reference sequence). As DNA, the CDR3 is TGTGCCAGCGGTGAAGCTGGGAACCAAGACACCCAGTACTTT. Translation: CASGEAGNQDTQYF.

This clonotype appeared many times. The chain uses TRBV28 and TRBJ2-7; TRBD2 matches at 9 bases. This CDR3 region has 17 residues. Looked up from germline, CDR1 is MDHEN and CDR2 is SYDVKM. After removal of 2 bases from V and 6 bases from J, the junction contained 14 bases not matched to a gene. The CDR3 here is CASSLEKSGRFGVEQYF. CDR3 in DNA: TGTGCCAGCAGTTTAGAGAAGAGCGGGAGGTTTGGGGTCGAGCAGTACTTC.

This clonotype showed up many times. The chain is built from TRBV6-2 or TRBV6-3 and TRBJ2-5; tentatively, D is TRBD1 (6 bases). Trimming stripped 6 bases from V and 5 bases from J, with 13 bases between. Germline CDR1 and CDR2: MNHEY and SVGEGT. This CDR3 has 13 residues. The CDR3 region is CASRSTGLETQYF. The CDR3 region has the DNA TGTGCCAGCAGATCCACAGGGCTCGAGACCCAGTACTTC.

The chain is built from TRBV18 and TRBJ2-7, with TRBD2 as a possible D gene (6 bases). Germline V gene lookup returns CDR1 KGHSH and CDR2 LQKENI. Trimming shortened V by 6 bases and J by 2 bases, and 11 bases separated the two germline ends. This CDR3 has 13 residues. CDR3 coding DNA: TGTGCCAGCTCCGCGGGGCCCACCTACGAGCAGTACTTC. Protein: CASSAGPTYEQYF.

This clonotype has at least ten counts. In DNA form, the CDR3 reads TGTGCCACTTACGTAGGGGAGGTGGGAAACACCATATATTTT. Translated: CATYVGEVGNTIYF. The chain has TRBV12-3 or TRBV12-4 and TRBJ1-3; D possibly corresponds to TRBD1 (5 bases). Deletions cut 10 bases from V and 4 bases from J, with 17 bases between. CDR3 length equals 14 residues.

This clonotype was seen many times. The chain links TRBV6-5 to TRBJ2-7; D uncertain. V dropped 6 bases and J dropped 7 bases, with 16 bases sitting between them. The CDR3 has 13 amino acids. Per the germline V gene, CDR1 is MNHEY and CDR2 is SVGAGI. The CDR3 DNA follows: TGTGCCAGCAGGGACGCCTGGCTCGGGGAGCAGTACTTC. Encoded protein: CASRDAWLGEQYF.

This clonotype was detected many times. Compared with germline, one end of the junction differs, possibly owing to a read error. V usage is TRBV11-1 and J usage is TRBJ2-3; 10 bases line up with TRBD1. Germline V CDR1 and CDR2: SGHAT, FQDESV (reference sequence). The CDR3 totals 13 residues. The CDR3 coding sequence is TGTGCCAGCAGTGGGACAGGGGATAACACCTTGTACTTT. It yields the protein CASSGTGDNTLYF.

This clonotype was seen repeatedly, ten times or more. The chain is built from TRBV7-3 and TRBJ1-1; TRBD1 is a possible D gene (5 bases). This CDR3 is built from 13 residues. The ends were cut back, 0 bases at V and 3 bases at J, with 5 bases in the middle. CDR1 is SGHTA, CDR2 FQGTGA, per germline. CDR3 loop: CASSLTGDTEAFF. The DNA for the CDR3 is TGTGCCAGCAGCTTAACAGGGGACACTGAAGCTTTCTTT.